A selection of T cell receptor beta chains follows, all from one sample in a study of T cells after yellow fever vaccination. TCRdb reanalysed the 5' RACE reads using MiXCR and keeps one entry per CDR3 protein. The sample includes about 580,000 distinct CDR3 sequences, 17% seen only once; the top ten take 15% to 20%. Sequences were derived from PBMCs, sampled less than 6 days after the first yellow fever vaccination. All receptors derive from a young man who received the YFV17D yellow fever vaccine. CDR3s include the opening cysteine and the closing phenylalanine or tryptophan. Fields, in order: clone size, J gene, V gene, D gene, CDR3 protein, CDR3 DNA. D genes are given only for firm matches. Rows may omit the clone size; those that give it use once, few, many or a size class.

few,TRBJ1-5,TRBV15,NA,CATSQRWGNQPQHF,TGTGCCACCAGCCAGAGGTGGGGCAATCAGCCCCAGCATTTT
NA,TRBJ2-7,TRBV7-2,NA,CASSQGLVHPHF,TGTGCCAGCAGCCAGGGGCTAGTACATCCGCACTTC
few,TRBJ2-2,TRBV9,TRBD1,CASSVGTGGGELFF,TGTGCCAGCAGCGTAGGGACAGGCGGCGGGGAGCTGTTTTTT
NA,TRBJ1-2,TRBV6-2/TRBV6-3,NA,CASTRGADYGYTF,TGTGCCAGCACTCGGGGCGCCGACTATGGCTACACCTTC
many,TRBJ2-3,TRBV6-2/TRBV6-3,NA,CASSPPGDTQYF,TGTGCCAGTAGTCCTCCCGGCGATACGCAGTATTTT
few,TRBJ2-3,TRBV10-1,NA,CATQRETRGTPKTPSTDTQYF,TGCGCCACCCAGAGAGAGACTAGGGGTACACCCAAGACACCTAGCACAGATACGCAGTATTTT
many,TRBJ2-1,TRBV7-3,TRBD2,CASSSLPTLAGPYNEQFF,TGTGCCAGCAGCTCCCTTCCGACTCTAGCGGGGCCATACAATGAGCAGTTCTTC
NA,TRBJ2-3,TRBV4-1,NA,CASSQKTWWEYSTDTQYF,TGCGCCAGCAGCCAAAAGACATGGTGGGAGTATAGCACAGATACGCAGTATTTT
few,TRBJ2-7,TRBV29-1,TRBD1,CSVEVGQGDYEQYF,TGCAGCGTTGAGGTTGGCCAGGGGGACTACGAGCAGTACTTC
few,TRBJ1-4,TRBV18,NA,CASSPGPTEKLFF,TGTGCCAGCTCACCCGGGCCCACTGAAAAACTGTTTTTT
few,TRBJ2-3,TRBV10-1,NA,CASSGKRGGTDTQYF,TGCGCCAGCAGTGGTAAACGGGGAGGCACAGATACGCAGTATTTT
many,TRBJ1-2,TRBV7-2,NA,CASSLQGLRGYTF,TGTGCCAGCAGCTTACAGGGTCTTCGGGGCTACACCTTC
NA,TRBJ1-1,TRBV25-1,NA,CASSDPWEAFF,TGTGCCAGCAGTGATCCTTGGGAAGCTTTCTTT
NA,TRBJ2-1,TRBV6-4,TRBD2,CASSDVGLAGGYSYNEQFF,TGTGCCAGCAGTGACGTGGGACTAGCGGGGGGGTACTCCTACAATGAGCAGTTCTTC
NA,TRBJ2-1,TRBV19,NA,CASKPLLSGNEQFF,TGTGCCAGTAAACCCCTGTTGTCTGGCAATGAGCAGTTCTTC
few,TRBJ2-5,TRBV7-7,TRBD2,CASSLERGRGGETQYF,TGTGCCAGCAGCTTAGAGCGGGGGCGTGGCGGGGAGACCCAGTACTTC
few,TRBJ2-3,TRBV4-1,TRBD1,CASSKTDRGFTDTQYF,TGCGCCAGCAGCAAAACGGACAGGGGATTTACAGATACGCAGTATTTT
few,TRBJ1-6,TRBV28,NA,CASSLPGGKSPLHF,TGTGCCAGCAGTTTACCCGGGGGGAAATCACCCCTCCACTTT
few,TRBJ1-2,TRBV5-1,NA,CASSFGGIDYGYTF,TGCGCCAGCAGCTTTGGAGGGATAGACTATGGCTACACCTTC
NA,TRBJ1-1,TRBV4-3,NA,CASSQDSGTANTEAFF,TGCGCCAGCAGCCAAGATTCCGGAACGGCGAACACTGAAGCTTTCTTT
NA,TRBJ2-2,TRBV4-2,NA,CASSRSPLAIAGELFF,TGTGCCAGCAGCCGATCGCCCCTAGCGATCGCGGGGGAGCTGTTTTTT
few,TRBJ1-1,TRBV5-1,NA,CASSLAGGGWNTEAFF,TGCGCCAGCAGCTTGGCCGGCGGAGGGTGGAACACTGAAGCTTTCTTT
NA,TRBJ2-6,TRBV4-2,NA,CASSQIRRQDRLSGANVLTF,TGTGCCAGCAGCCAAATCCGGAGGCAGGACAGACTCTCTGGGGCCAACGTCCTGACTTTC
many,TRBJ1-5,TRBV10-3,NA,CATRNRADQPQHF,TGTGCCACCCGGAACAGGGCTGATCAGCCCCAGCATTTT
NA,TRBJ1-1,TRBV6-2/TRBV6-3,NA,CASSYQFGTEAFF,TGTGCCAGCAGTTATCAATTTGGCACTGAAGCTTTCTTT
few,TRBJ2-5,TRBV7-2,TRBD2,CASSPGALAGEETQYF,TGTGCCAGCAGCCCCGGGGCACTAGCGGGGGAAGAGACCCAGTACTTC
NA,TRBJ1-5,TRBV12-3/TRBV12-4,TRBD1,CASSLSRDRGYQPQHF,TGTGCCAGCAGTTTATCCCGGGACAGGGGGTATCAGCCCCAGCATTTT
NA,TRBJ2-5,TRBV29-1,NA,CSACQGRGETQYF,TGCAGCGCCTGCCAGGGACGTGGGGAGACCCAGTACTTC
NA,TRBJ1-1,TRBV5-1,NA,CASSWQRAGPEAFF,TGCGCCAGCTCCTGGCAAAGGGCGGGACCTGAAGCTTTCTTT
NA,TRBJ2-4,TRBV19,NA,CASTEGPAKNIQYF,TGTGCCAGTACCGAGGGACCGGCCAAAAACATTCAGTACTTC
few,TRBJ1-1,TRBV20-1,NA,CSATQRGTKAFF,TGCAGTGCAACTCAACGGGGGACAAAAGCTTTCTTT
NA,TRBJ2-3,TRBV4-3,TRBD1,CASSVTGAITDTQYF,TGCGCCAGCAGTGTGACAGGGGCGATAACAGATACGCAGTATTTT
few,TRBJ2-7,TRBV7-2,NA,CASSLGGYSYEQYF,TGTGCCAGCAGCTTAGGCGGATACTCCTACGAGCAGTACTTC
few,TRBJ2-4,TRBV7-3,NA,CASSPEGAAKNIQYF,TGTGCCAGCAGCCCCGAAGGGGCGGCCAAAAACATTCAGTACTTC
NA,TRBJ2-1,TRBV11-2,TRBD2,CASSSEAGGYNEQFF,TGTGCCAGCAGTTCCGAGGCGGGGGGGTACAATGAGCAGTTCTTC
few,TRBJ1-1,TRBV7-3,TRBD1,CASSPGQGTGTEAFF,TGTGCCAGCAGCCCAGGACAGGGGACCGGCACTGAAGCTTTCTTT
NA,TRBJ1-1,TRBV5-4,TRBD1,CASSSRDRGKEAFF,TGTGCCAGCAGCTCCCGGGACAGGGGGAAGGAAGCTTTCTTT
many,TRBJ2-1,TRBV5-1,TRBD2,CASSSPWAGGYNEQFF,TGCGCCAGCAGCTCCCCTTGGGCGGGGGGGTACAATGAGCAGTTCTTC